These T cell receptor beta chains were read from a single sample in a study of blood T cells in healthy people across ages. TCRdb analysed the 5' RACE reads with MiXCR anew, one entry per CDR3 protein. The table lists about 570,000 distinct CDR3 sequences, 27% of them singletons, with about a fifth in the top ten. Material for sequencing was blood. Receptors were obtained from a woman in her 70s in good health. Both conserved end residues are part of each CDR3. D genes are given only for firm matches. Clone size is not always given. Where it is, it says once, few, many or a class for expanded clones.

j_call d_call v_call clone_size cdr3_nt cdr3_aa
TRBJ2-5 TRBD1 TRBV29-1 few TGCAGCGGTGGCAGGGGGCAGGGGGAGACCCAGTACTTC CSGGRGQGETQYF
TRBJ2-5 NA TRBV20-1 NA TGCAGTGCTAGAGAGGAGGGTGGACGAGAGACCCAGTACTTC CSAREEGGRETQYF
TRBJ1-3 NA TRBV6-5 NA TGTGCCAGCAGCACCACCAGGTCTGGAAACACCATATATTTT CASSTTRSGNTIYF
TRBJ2-3 TRBD1 TRBV18 NA TGTGCCAGCTCACCAGGGAAGGGGGCCTATATGGGTACGCAGTATTTT CASSPGKGAYMGTQYF
TRBJ1-6 TRBD1 TRBV27 NA TGTGCCTGCTCAAGTGCGGGACAGGGGCGATCACCCCTCCACTTT CACSSAGQGRSPLHF
TRBJ1-2 TRBD1 TRBV20-1 NA TGCAGTGCTAGAGATCCGACAGGGGCAAAGCATGGCTACACCTTC CSARDPTGAKHGYTF
TRBJ2-2 TRBD1 TRBV5-1 NA TGCGCCAGCAGATCCGGGACAGGGGGTACCGGGGAGCTGTTTTTT CASRSGTGGTGELFF
TRBJ2-2 TRBD1 TRBV9 few TGTGCCAGCAGCAACACAGGGGTCCAAACCGGGGAGCTGTTTTTT CASSNTGVQTGELFF
TRBJ2-1 NA TRBV11-2 NA TGTGCCAGCAACTTACGGACCTCCTACAATGAGCAGTTCTTC CASNLRTSYNEQFF
TRBJ2-2 NA TRBV12-3/TRBV12-4 few TGTGCCAGCAGAGCGGGCTTCACCGGGGAGCTGTTTTTT CASRAGFTGELFF
TRBJ2-7 NA TRBV5-1 few TGCGCCAGCAGCCTCCCTGAGGACAAGCAGTACTTC CASSLPEDKQYF
TRBJ2-4 NA TRBV6-5 NA TGTGCCAGCAGCCACGACAGTAAAGCCAAAAACATTCAGTACTTC CASSHDSKAKNIQYF
TRBJ2-1 TRBD2 TRBV29-1 once TGCAGCGTCGCGACTAGCGGGAGGGGTGGGCAGTTCTTC CSVATSGRGGQFF
TRBJ1-3 NA TRBV19 few TGTGCCAGTAGTTTCCGGACTGGAAACACCATATATTTT CASSFRTGNTIYF
TRBJ1-3 TRBD1 TRBV20-1 NA TGCAGTGCTGGCAGGGGGCCTGGAAACACCATATATTTT CSAGRGPGNTIYF
TRBJ2-1 NA TRBV29-1 NA TGCAGCGTTCGGAACGGCAATGAGCAGTTCTTC CSVRNGNEQFF
TRBJ2-5 NA TRBV20-1 once TGCAGTGCTAGACCAGGGCAAGAGTACCAAGAGACCCAGTACTTC CSARPGQEYQETQYF
TRBJ2-1 NA TRBV7-3 few TGTGCCAGCAGCAGAGAAGGTGGGACATTTAGGGATGAGCAGTTCTTC CASSREGGTFRDEQFF
TRBJ1-5 NA TRBV18 few TGTGCCAGCTCACTTACTGCAGGGAATAGCAATCAGCCCCAGCATTTT CASSLTAGNSNQPQHF
TRBJ2-7 NA TRBV5-1 NA TGCGCCAGCAGCTTGGGAGGCAGTCGACTCGGCTACGAGCAGTACTTC CASSLGGSRLGYEQYF
TRBJ2-7 NA TRBV20-1 many TGCAGTGCTAGGCAAGACTACGAGCAGTACTTC CSARQDYEQYF
TRBJ2-3 TRBD2 TRBV7-2 few TGTGCCAGCAGCATCCCGGGGGGATTTACAGATACGCAGTATTTT CASSIPGGFTDTQYF
TRBJ2-2 NA TRBV12-5 few TGTGCTAGTGGTTTGCCAGGGACCCGAAAGACCGGGGAGCTGTTTTTT CASGLPGTRKTGELFF
TRBJ2-4 NA TRBV4-3 few TGCGCCAGCAGCCAAGATGTGGAGGTCCCGGGGTTCTTAGCCAAAAACATTCAGTACTTC CASSQDVEVPGFLAKNIQYF
TRBJ2-5 TRBD2 TRBV3-1 NA TGTGCCAGCAGCCGCGATTATACTAGCGGGGCCAAGACCCAGCACTTC CASSRDYTSGAKTQHF
TRBJ2-1 TRBD1 TRBV9 NA TGTGCCAGCAGCGCAAAGGACAGGGGAATCAATGAGCAGTTCTTC CASSAKDRGINEQFF
TRBJ1-6 NA TRBV5-1 NA TGCGCCAGCAGCAAGGAGGGCCCTTCACCCCTCCACTTT CASSKEGPSPLHF
TRBJ2-7 NA TRBV15 NA TGTGTCACCAGCAGAGATTATTTACGCCTCTACGAGCAGTACTTC CVTSRDYLRLYEQYF
TRBJ1-6 NA TRBV11-2 NA TGTGCCAGCAGCCCCTCCGGGGACCCGAGCTCCTATAATTCACCCCTCCACTTT CASSPSGDPSSYNSPLHF
TRBJ1-4 TRBD1 TRBV4-2 few TGTGCCAGCAGCCAAAAGGTCGAAGCAGGGGGCTCAGAAAAACTGTTTTTT CASSQKVEAGGSEKLFF
TRBJ1-1 NA TRBV19 NA TGTGCCAGTAGTAAGTCGTGGGGCGGCCGAGACACTGAAGCTTTCTTT CASSKSWGGRDTEAFF
TRBJ2-5 TRBD2 TRBV7-8 NA TGTGCCAGCAGCTTAAAAGTCGGGGGGTCCTACGGGGTTCAAGAGACCCAGTACTTC CASSLKVGGSYGVQETQYF
TRBJ2-5 TRBD2 TRBV3-1 NA TGTGCCAGCAGCCAAGCTAGCGGGGGAGATCAAGAGACCCAGTACTTC CASSQASGGDQETQYF
TRBJ2-5 NA TRBV5-1 NA TGCGCCAGCAGCTTGAACACCAGGGCATTAGTACAAGAGACCCAGTACTTC CASSLNTRALVQETQYF
TRBJ1-2 NA TRBV3-1 few TGTGCCAGCAGCCTGCGTGCAGGGATGGGAGGCTACACCTTC CASSLRAGMGGYTF
TRBJ2-5 NA TRBV2 NA TGTGCCAGCAGTGAAATCTCAGGGGCTGGGACCCAGTACTTC CASSEISGAGTQYF
TRBJ1-1 TRBD1 TRBV29-1 few TGCAGCGCACAGACAGGGGGCGGTGGCACTGAAGCTTTCTTT CSAQTGGGGTEAFF
TRBJ1-1 NA TRBV6-2/TRBV6-3 NA TGTGCCAGCAGTTCCTGGACCCGGGTCAAAATCACCCTTCCGAACACTGAAGCTTTCTTT CASSSWTRVKITLPNTEAFF
TRBJ2-1 NA TRBV29-1 NA TGCAGCGCCTCCCCGGGCGGGGGCCCTTACAATGAGCAGTTCTTC CSASPGGGPYNEQFF
TRBJ1-2 NA TRBV7-9 NA TGTGCCAGCAGCCCCCTTCCGGACAACATGGGGGGCTACACCTTC CASSPLPDNMGGYTF
TRBJ2-3 NA TRBV20-1 NA TGCAGTGCTAGAGGGACCTTGGGGATCGGGCAGTATTTT CSARGTLGIGQYF
TRBJ2-1 TRBD2 TRBV11-3 few TGTGCCAGCAGCTTAGCACTAGCGGGGGCCTACGGCTCCTACAATGAGCAGTTCTTC CASSLALAGAYGSYNEQFF